What follows are 17 T cell receptor beta chains derived from one specimen sequenced in a study of cytomegalovirus exposure and HLA in healthy donors. The PCR used 60 Vbeta and 13 Jbeta primers. Assay used: immunoSEQ multiplex PCR; TCRdb lists only in-frame clones, some missing. Here the sample spans around 150,000 clones, around 75% being singletons. Source material: PBMCs. The receptor set was obtained from a human donor in good health.

This rearrangement joins TRBV2 to TRBJ2-3; 7 bases are shared with TRBD1. V dropped 3 bases and J dropped 9; count of bases not matched to a gene: 12. Germline V gene sequence: CDR1 SNHLY, CDR2 FYNNEI. This CDR3 comprises 15 residues. CDR3 residues: CASSEEQGRLPTQYF. CDR3 in DNA: TGTGCCAGCAGTGAGGAACAGGGGCGACTTCCCACGCAGTATTTT.

The chain is built from TRBV7-3 and TRBJ1-2; 12 bases align to TRBD1. The V and J ends lost 5 bases and 8 bases, in that order; junction bases with no gene match: 9. This CDR3 is built from 15 residues. Germline values: CDR1 SGHTA, CDR2 FQGTGA. The CDR3 nucleotides read TGTGCCAGCAGCCCTGGGACAGGGGGCATGAAGGGCTACACCTTC. Its translation: CASSPGTGGMKGYTF.

V usage is TRBV11-2 and J usage is TRBJ2-7; TRBD1 might be the D (6 bases). The CDR3 is 18 amino acids. V was pared by 5 bases and J by 2 bases, with 25 bases between. Germline values: CDR1 SGHAT, CDR2 FQNNGV. The CDR3 region is CASSTTTGKGGTPYEQYF. DNA of the CDR3: TGTGCCAGCAGCACTACAACAGGGAAGGGTGGAACCCCCTACGAGCAGTACTTC. Based on the CDR3 plus reference TRBV11-2 and TRBJ2-7, the full variable domain is EAGVAQSPRYKIIEKRQSVAFWCNPISGHATLYWYQQILGQGPKLLIQFQNNGVVDDSQLPKDRFSAERLKGVDSTLKIQPAKLEDSAVYLCASSTTTGKGGTPYEQYFGPGTRLTVT.

The chain recombines TRBV27 with TRBJ2-2, with a weak D call TRBD2 (5 bases). The CDR3 has 14 amino acids. The V gene lost 2 bases and the J gene lost 6 bases, with 10 bases spanning the gap. CDR1 MNHEY and CDR2 SMNVEV come from the germline V gene (reference sequence). The CDR3 sequence: CASSLLAPPGELFF. The CDR3 coding sequence is TGTGCCAGCAGTTTACTAGCTCCTCCCGGGGAGCTGTTTTTT.

The gene calls are TRBV19 and TRBJ1-1; D not certain. Trimming took 4 bases from V and 1 from J, leaving 10 bases between them. Germline lookup yields CDR1 LNHDA and CDR2 SQIVND (reference sequence). The CDR3 loop spans 14 amino acids. The CDR3 sequence is CASSRRTQNTEAFF. The CDR3 coding sequence is TGTGCCAGTAGTAGACGGACTCAGAACACTGAAGCTTTCTTT. Together with reference TRBV19 and TRBJ1-1, the CDR3 gives the full variable domain: DGGITQSPKYLFRKEGQNVTLSCEQNLNHDAMYWYRQDPGQGLRLIYYSQIVNDFQKGDIAEGYSVSREKKESFPLTVTSAQKNPTAFYLCASSRRTQNTEAFFGQGTRLTVV.

J is TRBJ1-2 and V is TRBV7-9, with D uncertain. The germline V and J ends were trimmed by 4 bases and 5 bases, with 8 bases remaining between them. This CDR3 contains 12 residues. Germline V CDR1 and CDR2: SEHNR, FQNEAQ (reference sequence). CDR3 DNA sequence: TGTGCCAGCAGCTCTGGAGGGTATGGCTACACCTTC. This codes for CASSSGGYGYTF.

V and J are TRBV6-1 and TRBJ1-3, with 7 bases aligning to TRBD1. V lost 5 bases to trimming and J lost 1 base; unmatched junction nucleotides: 5. The CDR3 contains 15 residues. Per germline, CDR1 MNHNS and CDR2 SASEGT. The CDR3 here is CASSIDRVSGNTIYF. The CDR3 coding sequence is TGTGCCAGCAGTATTGACAGGGTTTCTGGAAACACCATATATTTT.

The chain has TRBV9 and TRBJ2-1, with TRBD2 identical over 8 bases. With V trimmed by 4 bases and J by 12 bases, 18 bases remained unmatched. Per germline, CDR1 SGDLS and CDR2 YYNGEE. The CDR3 runs 16 residues. For the CDR3, the DNA is TGTGCCAGCAGCCCGCGGACTAGCATCGTGGATGATCGGCAGTTCTTC. As protein: CASSPRTSIVDDRQFF.

The V call is TRBV5-6, the J call TRBJ2-7, with 13 bases aligning to TRBD2. Trimming cost V 5 bases and J 0 bases; bases outside gene matches: 5. CDR1 is SGHDT and CDR2 is YYEEEE in the germline V gene. The CDR3 runs 16 residues. The CDR3 loop is CASRGLAGTSSYEQYF. The CDR3 coding sequence is TGTGCCAGCAGGGGACTAGCGGGGACCAGCTCCTACGAGCAGTACTTC.

The chain combines TRBV7-3 with TRBJ2-2, with D uncertain. The CDR3 has 15 residues. V shed 0 bases and J shed 6 bases, with 11 bases lying between them. Germline V lookup: CDR1 SGHTA, CDR2 FQGTGA. The CDR3 sequence: CASSLTGRMPGELFF. The DNA of the CDR3 is TGTGCCAGCAGCTTAACGGGCCGGATGCCCGGGGAGCTGTTTTTT.

The V gene is TRBV19, the J gene TRBJ1-2; D unresolved. The CDR3 is made up of 14 amino acids. Trimming removed 3 bases at V and 5 bases at J, with 13 bases between. CDR1 is LNHDA and CDR2 is SQIVND in the germline V gene (reference sequence). The CDR3 is CASSMRYERYGYTF. The CDR3 DNA is TGTGCCAGTAGTATGAGATATGAGCGGTATGGCTACACCTTC. The whole variable domain, remainder taken from reference TRBV19 and TRBJ1-2, is DGGITQSPKYLFRKEGQNVTLSCEQNLNHDAMYWYRQDPGQGLRLIYYSQIVNDFQKGDIAEGYSVSREKKESFPLTVTSAQKNPTAFYLCASSMRYERYGYTFGSGTRLTVV.

Notes on this clone: One junction end disagrees with the germline gene, perhaps due to a read error. The chain uses TRBV7-9 and TRBJ1-1, with TRBD1 matching 8 bases. Germline loops: CDR1 SEHNR, CDR2 FQNEAQ (reference sequence). The CDR3 spans 14 residues. CDR3 sequence reads: CSSSLQGVLSEAFF. CDR3 sequence (DNA): TGTTCCAGCAGCTTACAGGGGGTTCTCTCTGAAGCTTTCTTT.

The V gene is TRBV4-1, the J gene TRBJ2-2, with D hard to call. Germline assignment: CDR1 MGHRA and CDR2 YSYEKL. V lost 3 bases and J 2 bases, leaving 7 bases between the germline ends. The CDR3 sequence is 14 residues long. The CDR3 reads CASSQSRNTGELFF. The DNA of the CDR3 is TGCGCCAGCAGCCAGTCGAGAAACACCGGGGAGCTGTTTTTT.

The rearrangement links TRBV2 to TRBJ2-5; TRBD2 is a possible D gene (5 bases). V lost 5 bases, J lost 1 base, and 8 bases lay in between. The CDR3 consists of 13 residues. Per the germline V gene, CDR1 is SNHLY and CDR2 is FYNNEI. In nucleotides, the CDR3 is TGTGCCAGCAGTAGGGAGCTCCAAGAGACCCAGTACTTC. Its protein product is CASSRELQETQYF. The full variable domain, completed using reference TRBV2 and TRBJ2-5, is EPEVTQTPSHQVTQMGQEVILRCVPISNHLYFYWYRQILGQKVEFLVSFYNNEISEKSEIFDDQFSVERPDGSNFTLKIRSTKLEDSAMYFCASSRELQETQYFGPGTRLLVL.

This clone was recorded only once. The J gene is TRBJ2-7, the V gene TRBV2; TRBD2 is a possible D gene (6 bases). V was cut by 3 bases and J by 2 bases, with 14 bases left in between. Germline lookup yields CDR1 SNHLY and CDR2 FYNNEI. This CDR3 has 15 residues. CDR3 residues: CASSDRVAEPYEQYF. In DNA, the CDR3 is TGTGCCAGCAGTGACAGGGTAGCGGAACCCTACGAGCAGTACTTC. The full variable domain, rest sourced from reference TRBV2 and TRBJ2-7, is EPEVTQTPSHQVTQMGQEVILRCVPISNHLYFYWYRQILGQKVEFLVSFYNNEISEKSEIFDDQFSVERPDGSNFTLKIRSTKLEDSAMYFCASSDRVAEPYEQYFGPGTRLTVT.

The V gene is TRBV20-1, the J gene TRBJ2-5; no clear D gene. Trimming cost V 4 bases and J 5 bases, with 8 bases left between them. From germline, CDR1 is DFQATT and CDR2 SNEGSKA (reference sequence). CDR3 length: 11 residues. CDR3 sequence: CSANQMETQYF. CDR3 nucleotides: TGCAGTGCTAACCAGATGGAGACCCAGTACTTC.

J is TRBJ2-2 and V is TRBV6-1, with 13 nucleotides matching TRBD2. The CDR3 length is 18 residues. The trim removed 2 bases at V and 4 bases at J, leaving 7 bases unmatched. Germline CDR1 is MNHNS and CDR2 is SASEGT. As DNA, the CDR3 is TGTGCCAGCAGTGAACGTCAGACTAGCGGGGGGCCCACCGGGGAGCTGTTTTTT. It encodes CASSERQTSGGPTGELFF.